The rows below give T cell receptor beta chains drawn from one sample of a study of cytomegalovirus exposure and HLA in healthy donors. Profiled with immunoSEQ multiplex PCR; TCRdb holds only in-frame clones, not every one. The table has 70,000 or so clones, roughly 94% seen once. The sequenced sample was PBMCs. These receptors were collected from a young man in good health and CMV-seropositive. The CDR3 runs from the conserved cysteine through the conserved F or W. D genes are given only for firm matches. Some rows mark clone size as missing; the rest say once, few, many or name a class of expanded clone.

V: TRBV28
D: -
size: -
CDR3: CASSLQSGANVLTF

V: TRBV6-1
D: TRBD1
size: -
CDR3: CASSNIRGSSYEQYF

V: TRBV5-1
D: TRBD1
size: -
CDR3: CASSLDGTGGYTF

V: TRBV7-3
D: -
size: -
CDR3: CASSSRVRNEQFF

V: TRBV28
D: -
size: -
CDR3: CASSLRPGRDNNEQFF

V: TRBV6-1
D: -
size: -
CDR3: CASKLSEDSSIAQYF

V: TRBV28
D: -
size: -
CDR3: CASHQGVAETQYF

V: TRBV5-6
D: TRBD1
size: -
CDR3: CASSRDRGETYNEQFF

V: TRBV10-3
D: -
size: -
CDR3: CAISESAADTQYF

V: TRBV28
D: TRBD2
size: once
CDR3: CASSFSSSGSYEQYF

V: TRBV30
D: -
size: -
CDR3: CAWADRSSYNEQFF

V: TRBV6-1
D: TRBD1
size: -
CDR3: CAGRTGVDYGYTF

V: TRBV6-1
D: TRBD2
size: -
CDR3: CASSEPSGDGDIQYF

V: TRBV5-1
D: TRBD2
size: -
CDR3: CASSPSGGSPSTDTQYF

V: TRBV10-2
D: -
size: -
CDR3: CASSESRDNQPQHF

V: TRBV19
D: -
size: -
CDR3: CASSIGHPGEQYF

V: TRBV28
D: TRBD1
size: -
CDR3: CASSLFWDRGRETQYF

V: TRBV7-9
D: TRBD1
size: -
CDR3: CASSSGQVAYEQYF

V: TRBV7-9
D: TRBD2
size: -
CDR3: CASSLGGLAGPQFF

V: TRBV5-1
D: TRBD1
size: -
CDR3: CASPRGQGSYEQYF

V: TRBV9
D: -
size: -
CDR3: CASSVRTGFNEQFF

V: TRBV7-8
D: TRBD2
size: -
CDR3: CASSLLPGGGRSYYEQYF

V: TRBV2
D: TRBD2
size: -
CDR3: CASHRLATDTQYF

V: TRBV6-5
D: TRBD1
size: -
CDR3: CASSYKQGAGTEAFF

V: TRBV5-1
D: -
size: -
CDR3: CASSLDKPPRGANVLTF

V: TRBV9
D: TRBD1
size: -
CDR3: CASSVGQGANTGELFF

V: TRBV7-9
D: TRBD1
size: -
CDR3: CASSSTGTAHTEAFF

V: TRBV18
D: -
size: -
CDR3: CASSPRLSGANVLTF

V: TRBV11-3
D: TRBD1
size: -
CDR3: CASSDRGYYGYTF

V: TRBV27
D: TRBD2
size: once
CDR3: CASSPTSGGGFAVKQYF

V: TRBV6-6
D: TRBD1
size: -
CDR3: CASSRAGTGDHEQYF

V: TRBV7-8
D: TRBD1
size: -
CDR3: CASSLWDRGANQPQHF

V: TRBV4-1
D: TRBD2
size: -
CDR3: CASSQDNRGASGRARGTQYF

V: TRBV11-3
D: -
size: -
CDR3: CASRRSGDLYEQYF

V: TRBV5-4
D: TRBD2
size: -
CDR3: CASSPGTSGTTDTQYF

V: TRBV28
D: -
size: -
CDR3: CASSFRDSPYEQYF

V: TRBV6-1
D: TRBD2
size: -
CDR3: CASRKALAGQETQYF

V: TRBV11-2
D: -
size: -
CDR3: CASSLVGQATQYF

V: TRBV27
D: TRBD2
size: -
CDR3: CASRLAGIYEQYF

V: TRBV2
D: TRBD1
size: -
CDR3: CASTRGQGWEKLFF

V: TRBV5-1
D: TRBD2
size: -
CDR3: CASSLGLAGRTDTQYF

V: TRBV6-1
D: TRBD2
size: -
CDR3: CASSEREGLEQYF

V: TRBV7-2
D: TRBD1
size: -
CDR3: CASSPEGQNRGKTQYF

V: TRBV29-1
D: TRBD2
size: -
CDR3: CSSTGLAGGGDNEQFF

V: TRBV28
D: -
size: -
CDR3: CAGMRWNQPQHF

V: TRBV28
D: TRBD2
size: once
CDR3: CASNVMSGMTDTQYF

V: TRBV6-5
D: TRBD2
size: -
CDR3: CASSYSIEGGREQYF